This TCR beta chain was found in a study of blood T cells in healthy people across ages. This clonotype appeared a few times. The antigen remains undetermined. The use of a sample-barcoded 5' primer and a J-beta primer mix characterized a second PCR of roughly 7 to 11 cycles. CDR3-containing paired-end reads numbering at least 2.5 million came from each sample. TCRdb reprocessed the 5' RACE reads via MiXCR and lists one record per CDR3 protein. The sample shows roughly 500,000 distinct CDR3 sequences, approximately 27% of them seen only once. Researchers isolated at least 7 million PBMCs per sample. General study results and limits: When set beside aged donors, long-lived donors presented more naive CD4+ cells and higher diversity. The diversity estimates, figures obtained from one million T cells, were considered underestimates.

This CDR3 region has 14 residues. The germline gives CDR1 SGHTA, CDR2 FQGNSA. V was shortened by 5 bases and J by 0 bases, with 9 bases between the two germline ends. The source is a woman in her 70s in good health. The sequencing sample was made of blood. The chain combines TRBV7-2 with TRBJ2-3, with D unclear. CDR3 region: CASSSRASTDTQYF. The DNA for the CDR3 is TGTGCCAGCAGCAGCAGAGCTAGCACAGATACGCAGTATTTT. The full variable domain, completed using reference TRBV7-2 and TRBJ2-3, is GAGVSQSPSNKVTEKGKDVELRCDPISGHTALYWYRQSLGQGLEFLIYFQGNSAPDKSGLPSDRFSAERTGGSVSTLTIQRTQQEDSAVYLCASSSRASTDTQYFGPGTRLTVL.